This T cell receptor (beta chain) derives from a study of cytomegalovirus exposure and HLA in healthy donors. Study outcomes and limitations: The study put roughly 160 TCR beta chains on its list as cytomegalovirus-associated.

This clone was counted between two and nine times. Antigen unknown. 13 Jbeta primers and 60 Vbeta primers were used for the PCR. The method was immunoSEQ multiplex PCR; TCRdb's version includes in-frame clones alone and lacks a portion of them. This table has more than 95,000 clones, 75% to 85% appearing once. Germline V gives CDR1 SEHNR, CDR2 FQNEAQ (reference sequence). Trimming took 1 base from V and 10 from J, leaving 8 bases between them. There are 12 residues in the CDR3. The chain has TRBV7-9 and TRBJ2-4; a possible D gene is TRBD2 (5 bases). The TCR comes from a man under 40 in good health and CMV-seronegative. Sequencing used PBMCs. The CDR3, as DNA: TGTGCCAGCAGCTTAGATCCGGGAATTCAGTACTTC. This translates into CASSLDPGIQYF.